A selection of T cell receptor beta chains follows, all from one sample in a study of human T cells and chemical hapten exposure. TCRdb recomputed calls from the RACE reads with MiXCR, one row per CDR3 protein. The table records roughly 80,000 distinct CDR3 sequences, around 9.4% of them present only once. The sample consisted of whole blood. These receptors were obtained from a female donor in good health. Some clones in this sample may be carry-over from other donors' samples. CDR3s include the opening cysteine and the closing phenylalanine or tryptophan. A D gene is named only where the DNA matches it firmly. Part of the rows lack a size; the others show once, few, many or a class for expanded clones.

clone_size j_call v_call d_call cdr3_nt cdr3_aa
NA TRBJ2-5 TRBV5-1 NA TGCGCCAGCAGCCTCATACCCGGCCAAGAGACCCAGTACTTC CASSLIPGQETQYF
NA TRBJ1-1 TRBV7-9 NA TGTGCCAGCAGCCCGACGAAAGGCCAACTCGTTAATCCTTTCTTT CASSPTKGQLVNPFF
many TRBJ1-1 TRBV7-3 NA TGTGCCAGCAGCGCCCACATGAACACTGAAGCTTTCTTT CASSAHMNTEAFF
NA TRBJ2-3 TRBV10-3 NA TGTGCCATCAGGGAAAAGAACAGGGCGGAGGTTACGCAGTATTTT CAIREKNRAEVTQYF
NA TRBJ1-3 TRBV5-4 NA TGTGCCAGCAGCTTGCTGGGGAATGGAGCTGGAAACACCATATATTTT CASSLLGNGAGNTIYF
many TRBJ1-1 TRBV29-1 NA TGCAGCGTTGTGACCACTGAAGCTTTCTTT CSVVTTEAFF
NA TRBJ2-7 TRBV12-3/TRBV12-4 TRBD2 TGTGCCAGCAGCTCTCGTCCGGGACTAGCAGCCACCTACGAGCAGTACTTC CASSSRPGLAATYEQYF
few TRBJ2-7 TRBV12-3/TRBV12-4 NA TGTGCCAGCAGTTTCTCTTTGGAGCAGTACTTC CASSFSLEQYF
few TRBJ1-1 TRBV24-1 NA TGTGCCACCAGTCTGTCCGGGAACACTGAAGCTTTCTTT CATSLSGNTEAFF
many TRBJ2-7 TRBV28 NA TGTGCCAGCAGTTTATGGGACCGACCGCGAAATAACACCTACGAGCAGTACTTC CASSLWDRPRNNTYEQYF
many TRBJ2-3 TRBV18 NA TGTGCCAGCTCACCATACAGGGCAGGGGCGGCAGATACGCAGTATTTT CASSPYRAGAADTQYF
many TRBJ1-1 TRBV12-3/TRBV12-4 NA TGTGCCAGCAGAGCAAGCGGGGGGAACACTGAAGCTTTCTTT CASRASGGNTEAFF
many TRBJ1-5 TRBV6-1 NA TGTGCCACTCATGGGACACGCTACAGCAATCAGCCCCAGCATTTT CATHGTRYSNQPQHF
NA TRBJ1-4 TRBV12-3/TRBV12-4 NA TGTGCCAGCAGCCGGCAGGAGGTTGATGCAACTAATGAAAAACTGTTTTTT CASSRQEVDATNEKLFF
once TRBJ2-7 TRBV10-3 NA TGTGCCATCAGTGAGCCCCAGGGGTGTAGCGACGAGCAGTACTTC CAISEPQGCSDEQYF
many TRBJ1-1 TRBV28 NA TGTGCCAGCAGTTTATGGGGTCTCCAAGCTTTCTTT CASSLWGLQAFF
few TRBJ2-7 TRBV5-1 NA TGCGCCAGCAGCTCGACAGACAGGATCTACGAGCAGTACTTC CASSSTDRIYEQYF
NA TRBJ2-3 TRBV2 TRBD2 TGTGCCAGCAGGAGGGCTAGCGGGGGTCCGGATACGCAGTATTTT CASRRASGGPDTQYF
NA TRBJ2-1 TRBV5-1 TRBD1 TGCCCCAGCAGCTTGGTGCGCAGGGGGTCGGGTGAGCAGTTCTTC CPSSLVRRGSGEQFF
few TRBJ2-7 TRBV7-9 TRBD2 TGTGCCAGCACCCCTCCTAGCGGGGGACTCGAGCAGTACTTC CASTPPSGGLEQYF
NA TRBJ1-5 TRBV3-1 TRBD1 TGTGCCAGCAGCCAAGGGGGACAGGGCAATCAGCCCCAGCATTTT CASSQGGQGNQPQHF
many TRBJ1-5 TRBV2 NA TGTGCCAGCAGTGAGACGGGCAGCAATCAGCCCCAGCATTTT CASSETGSNQPQHF
once TRBJ1-1 TRBV5-6 NA TGTGCCAGCAGCTTCTCAGGGTCGAAAACTGAAGCTTTCTTT CASSFSGSKTEAFF
few TRBJ2-2 TRBV28 TRBD1 TGTGCCAGCAGTAAAGCGACAGGGGGAGGGACCGGGGAGCTGTTTTTT CASSKATGGGTGELFF
many TRBJ2-7 TRBV9 NA TGTGCCAGCAGTGCCTCCTGGGATCCTACCTACGAGCAGTACTTC CASSASWDPTYEQYF
once TRBJ2-5 TRBV7-3 NA TGTGCCAGCAGCTGTGGGGGTCAAGAGACCCAGTACTTC CASSCGGQETQYF
few TRBJ2-7 TRBV7-2 NA TGTGCCAGCAGCTTAGAGGTCCGTCAGGCCTACGAGCAGTACTTC CASSLEVRQAYEQYF
few TRBJ2-3 TRBV7-2 TRBD2 TGTGCCAGCAGCTCTAGCGGGGCCAGCACAGATACGCAGTATTTT CASSSSGASTDTQYF
many TRBJ2-3 TRBV29-1 TRBD1 TGCAGCGTCCCCGGGACAGAAAGGGGCCTCTATTTCACAGATACGCAGTATTTT CSVPGTERGLYFTDTQYF
many TRBJ2-7 TRBV27 NA TGTGCCAGCAGTCAACAAGACTCCTACGAGCAGTACTTC CASSQQDSYEQYF
NA TRBJ2-7 TRBV7-2 NA TGTGCCAGCAGCCCAAGCGCGATTCAGTACTTC CASSPSAIQYF
many TRBJ1-6 TRBV5-6 TRBD1 TGTGCCAGCAAGGAATCAGGGGGGAGTAATTCACCCCTCCACTTT CASKESGGSNSPLHF
NA TRBJ2-6 TRBV28 TRBD2 TGTGCCAGCAGTTTGACTAGCGGGGCCTGGGCCAACGTCCTGACTTTC CASSLTSGAWANVLTF
few TRBJ2-7 TRBV10-3 TRBD1 TGTGCCATCAGTGATCGGGACAGGGGCCACGAGCAGTACTTC CAISDRDRGHEQYF
many TRBJ2-5 TRBV12-3/TRBV12-4 NA TGTGCCAGCAGTTCTCTAGTCGGCAGGGGAAAAGAGACCCAGTACTTC CASSSLVGRGKETQYF
many TRBJ2-3 TRBV10-3 TRBD2 TGTGCCATCAGTGAGTCAGCGGGGGCACCCACAGATACGCAGTATTTT CAISESAGAPTDTQYF
once TRBJ1-1 TRBV27 NA TGTGCCAGCAGTGCCGCCACACACACCAGTGAAGCTTTCTTT CASSAATHTSEAFF
many TRBJ1-2 TRBV4-3 NA TGCGCCAGCAGCCAAGAAAGCCCAGGGACGGCCTATGGCTACACCTTC CASSQESPGTAYGYTF
NA TRBJ1-6 TRBV5-4 NA TGTGCCAGCAGCTTGGATCCCGGGCAGCTGAATAATTCACCCCTCCACTTT CASSLDPGQLNNSPLHF
NA TRBJ2-7 TRBV28 NA TGTGCCAGCTGCGGGCGCCCCTACGAGCAGTACTTC CASCGRPYEQYF
many TRBJ2-3 TRBV2 NA TGTGCCAGCAGTAAAGGACTTAGCACAGATACGCAGTATTTT CASSKGLSTDTQYF
NA TRBJ2-3 TRBV20-1 NA TGCAGTGCGGGGCTCACAGATACGCAGTATTTT CSAGLTDTQYF
many TRBJ1-1 TRBV7-2 NA TGTGCCAGCAGCTTAGGCCCCGAATGGCAGGACACTGAAGCTTTCTTT CASSLGPEWQDTEAFF
once TRBJ1-2 TRBV5-1 TRBD1 TGCGCCAGCAGCTTGGACAGGGGGAACTATGGCTACACCTTC CASSLDRGNYGYTF
few TRBJ2-3 TRBV6-6 TRBD2 TGTGCCAGCAGTTCCCCGGGGGGGGGCGGCACAGATACGCAGTATTTT CASSSPGGGGTDTQYF
many TRBJ1-4 TRBV28 NA TGTGCCAGCATTAAAAGGGCCTCTAATGAAAAACTGTTTTTT CASIKRASNEKLFF
NA TRBJ1-4 TRBV6-6 NA TGTGCCAGCAGTAGCCGGGACAACCTGTTTTTT CASSSRDNLFF
many TRBJ1-2 TRBV5-1 NA TGCGCCAGCAGCCCCCAGGGGCTGAGCTATGGCTACACCTTC CASSPQGLSYGYTF
NA TRBJ2-7 TRBV20-1 NA TGCAGTGCTCGGAAGCGAAACGGGGGAATGTACGAGCAGTACTTC CSARKRNGGMYEQYF
few TRBJ2-5 TRBV15 NA TGTGCCACCAGCAGAGTTCAAGAGACCCAGTACTTC CATSRVQETQYF
few TRBJ1-6 TRBV9 TRBD1 TGTGCCAGCAGCGCCGAGACAGGGAGTTCACCCCTCCACTTT CASSAETGSSPLHF
many TRBJ2-5 TRBV20-1 TRBD1 TGCAGTGCTGGACAGGGGCTTGGGGAGACCCAGTACTTC CSAGQGLGETQYF
few TRBJ1-4 TRBV11-2 NA TGTGCCAGCAGCACTTACGACAGCTTAACTAATGAAAAACTGTTTTTT CASSTYDSLTNEKLFF